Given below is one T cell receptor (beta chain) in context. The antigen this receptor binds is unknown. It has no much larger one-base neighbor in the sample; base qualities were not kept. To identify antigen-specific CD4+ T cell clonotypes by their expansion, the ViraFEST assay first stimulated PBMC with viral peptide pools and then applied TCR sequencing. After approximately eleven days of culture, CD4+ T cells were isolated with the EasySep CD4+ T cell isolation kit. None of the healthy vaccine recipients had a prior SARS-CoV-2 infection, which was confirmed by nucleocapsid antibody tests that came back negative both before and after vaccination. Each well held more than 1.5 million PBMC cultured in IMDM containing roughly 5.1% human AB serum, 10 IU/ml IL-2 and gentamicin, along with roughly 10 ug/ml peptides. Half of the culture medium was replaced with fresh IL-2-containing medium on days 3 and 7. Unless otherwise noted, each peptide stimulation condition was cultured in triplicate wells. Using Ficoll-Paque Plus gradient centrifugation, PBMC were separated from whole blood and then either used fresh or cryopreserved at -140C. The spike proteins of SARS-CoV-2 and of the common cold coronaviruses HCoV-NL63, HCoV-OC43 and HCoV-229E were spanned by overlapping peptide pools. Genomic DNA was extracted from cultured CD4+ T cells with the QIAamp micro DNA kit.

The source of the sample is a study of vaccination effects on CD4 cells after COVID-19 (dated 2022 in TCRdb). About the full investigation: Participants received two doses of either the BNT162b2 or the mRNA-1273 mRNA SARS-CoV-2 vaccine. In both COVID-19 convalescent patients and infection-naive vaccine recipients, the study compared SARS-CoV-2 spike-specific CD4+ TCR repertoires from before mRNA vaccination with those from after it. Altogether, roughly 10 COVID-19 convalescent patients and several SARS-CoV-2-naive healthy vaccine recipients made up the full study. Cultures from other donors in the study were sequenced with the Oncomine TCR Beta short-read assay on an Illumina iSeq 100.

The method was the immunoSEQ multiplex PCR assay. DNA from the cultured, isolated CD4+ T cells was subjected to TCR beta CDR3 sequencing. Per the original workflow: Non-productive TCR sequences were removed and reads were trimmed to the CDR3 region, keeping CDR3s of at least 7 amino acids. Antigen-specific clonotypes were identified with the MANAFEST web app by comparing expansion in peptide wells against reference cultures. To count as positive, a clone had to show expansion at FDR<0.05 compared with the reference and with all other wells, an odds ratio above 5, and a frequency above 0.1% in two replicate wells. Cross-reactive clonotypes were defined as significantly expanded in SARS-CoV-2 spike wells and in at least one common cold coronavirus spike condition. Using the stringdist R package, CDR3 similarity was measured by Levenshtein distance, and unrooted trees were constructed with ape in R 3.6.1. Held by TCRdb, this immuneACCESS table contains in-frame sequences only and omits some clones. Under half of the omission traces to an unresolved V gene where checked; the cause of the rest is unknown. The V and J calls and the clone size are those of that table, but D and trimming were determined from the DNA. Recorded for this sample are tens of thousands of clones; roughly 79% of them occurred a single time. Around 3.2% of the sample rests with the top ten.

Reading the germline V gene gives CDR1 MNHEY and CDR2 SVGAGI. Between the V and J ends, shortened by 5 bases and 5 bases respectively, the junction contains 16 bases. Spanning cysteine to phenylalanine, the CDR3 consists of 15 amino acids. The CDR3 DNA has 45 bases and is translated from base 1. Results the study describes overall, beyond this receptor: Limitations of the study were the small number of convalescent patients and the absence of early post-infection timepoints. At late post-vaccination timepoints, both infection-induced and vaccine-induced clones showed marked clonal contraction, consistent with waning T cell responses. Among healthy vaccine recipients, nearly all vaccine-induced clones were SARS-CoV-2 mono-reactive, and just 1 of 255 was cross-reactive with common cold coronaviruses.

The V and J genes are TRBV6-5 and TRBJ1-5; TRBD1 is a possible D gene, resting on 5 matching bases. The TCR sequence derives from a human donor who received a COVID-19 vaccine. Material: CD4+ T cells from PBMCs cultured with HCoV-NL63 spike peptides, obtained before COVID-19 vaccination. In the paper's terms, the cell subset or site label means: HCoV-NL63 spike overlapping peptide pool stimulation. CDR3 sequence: CASSTQRQPYQPQHF. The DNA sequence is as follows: TGTGCCAGCAGTACGCAGAGACAGCCGTATCAGCCCCAGCATTTT.